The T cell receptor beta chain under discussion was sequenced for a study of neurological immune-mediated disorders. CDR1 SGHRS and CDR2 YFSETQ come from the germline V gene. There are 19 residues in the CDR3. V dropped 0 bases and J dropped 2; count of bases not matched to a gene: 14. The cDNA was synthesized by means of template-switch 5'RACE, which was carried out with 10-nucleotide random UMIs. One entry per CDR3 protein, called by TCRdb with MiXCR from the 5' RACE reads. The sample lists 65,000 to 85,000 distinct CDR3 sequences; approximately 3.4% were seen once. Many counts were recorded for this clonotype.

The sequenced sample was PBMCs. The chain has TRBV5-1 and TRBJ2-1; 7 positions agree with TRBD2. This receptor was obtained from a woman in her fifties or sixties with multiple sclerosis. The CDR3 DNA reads TGCGCCAGCAGCTTGGTAGCTAGCGGAGCCCGACTTACCTACAATGAGCAGTTCTTC. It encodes CASSLVASGARLTYNEQFF.